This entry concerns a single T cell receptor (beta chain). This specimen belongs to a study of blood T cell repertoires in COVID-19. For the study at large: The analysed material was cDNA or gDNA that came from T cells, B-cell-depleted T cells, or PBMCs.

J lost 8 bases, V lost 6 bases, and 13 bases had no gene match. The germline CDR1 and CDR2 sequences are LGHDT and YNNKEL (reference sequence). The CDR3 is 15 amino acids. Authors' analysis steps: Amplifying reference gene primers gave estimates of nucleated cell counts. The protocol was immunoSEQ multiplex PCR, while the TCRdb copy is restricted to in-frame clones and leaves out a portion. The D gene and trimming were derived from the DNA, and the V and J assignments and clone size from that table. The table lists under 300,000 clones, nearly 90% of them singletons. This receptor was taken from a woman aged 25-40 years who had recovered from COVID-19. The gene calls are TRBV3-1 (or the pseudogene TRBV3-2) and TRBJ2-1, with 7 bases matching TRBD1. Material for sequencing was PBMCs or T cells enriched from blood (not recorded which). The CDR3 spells CASRPFRQGEDEQFF. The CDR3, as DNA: TGTGCCAGCAGACCCTTCCGACAGGGAGAAGATGAGCAGTTCTTC.